This passage covers 30 T cell receptor beta chains from one sample sequenced in a study of blood T cell repertoires in COVID-19. Method: immunoSEQ multiplex PCR; TCRdb's copy keeps in-frame clones and lacks some. The data show about 150,000 clones, roughly nine tenths seen once. Sequenced: peripheral blood. The origin of the receptors is an older woman with acute or convalescent COVID-19.

V and J are TRBV6-6 and TRBJ2-2; D possibly corresponds to TRBD2 (6 bases). The germline gives CDR1 MNHNY, CDR2 SVGAGI (reference sequence). The length of the CDR3 is 16 residues. Between the trimmed V and J ends, which lost 8 bases and 2 bases, there was a span of 18 bases. For the CDR3, the DNA is TGTGCCAGCTCAAACCCTCGGGGAGGCAACACCGGGGAGCTGTTTTTT. It encodes CASSNPRGGNTGELFF.

The genes are TRBV10-3 and TRBJ1-5; tentative D call: TRBD1 (5 bases). Germline V lookup: CDR1 ENHRY, CDR2 SYGVKD. The CDR3 consists of 13 residues. The V end lost 6 bases, the J end lost 5 bases, and 11 bases lay between the germline ends. The CDR3 DNA reads as TGTGCCATCAGCGTTGACAGAGATCAGCCCCAGCATTTT. Amino acids: CAISVDRDQPQHF.

This chain links TRBV6-5 with TRBJ1-1, with D maybe TRBD1 (5 bases). CDR3 length: 13 amino acids. The V end lost 2 bases, the J end lost 8 bases, and 12 bases lay between the germline ends. Germline lookup yields CDR1 MNHEY and CDR2 SVGAGI. The CDR3 reads CASSYLNGGEAFF. The CDR3 nucleotides are TGTGCCAGCAGTTACCTTAACGGGGGAGAAGCTTTCTTT.

V usage is TRBV14 and J usage is TRBJ2-5; TRBD2 might be the D (6 bases). The CDR3 runs to 14 residues. V dropped 4 bases and J dropped 5 bases, with 14 bases sitting between them. Germline V gene data show CDR1 as SGHDN and CDR2 as FVKESK. The DNA for the CDR3 is TGTGCCAGCAGCCGAGATATGCTAGCGGAGACCCAGTACTTC. It specifies CASSRDMLAETQYF.

The chain has TRBV14 and TRBJ2-5, with 10 bases that match TRBD1. Trimming cost V 4 bases and J 5 bases; bases outside gene matches: 16. The CDR3 is 18 residues long. The V gene's germline CDR1 is SGHDN and CDR2 FVKESK. CDR3 bases: TGTGCCAGCAGCCGGGACAGGGGACCTCTTTTACCCGGGGAGACCCAGTACTTC. Translation: CASSRDRGPLLPGETQYF.

The chain couples TRBV29-1 to TRBJ2-3; 8 nucleotides line up with TRBD2. V shed 4 bases and J 1 base; nucleotides not matched to a gene: 4. Germline CDR1 reads SQVTM; CDR2 reads ANQGSEA. The CDR3 has 14 residues. The CDR3 protein is CSVVKAGGTDTQYF. CDR3 DNA: TGCAGCGTTGTAAAAGCGGGGGGCACAGATACGCAGTATTTT.

The rearrangement uses TRBV11-2 and TRBJ1-6; D is unclear. The ends were cut back, 6 bases at V and 0 bases at J, with 9 bases in the middle. The CDR3 totals 15 residues. Germline CDR1 is SGHAT and CDR2 is FQNNGV. The CDR3 spells CASRLLSSYNSPLHF. The CDR3 DNA reads TGTGCCAGCAGGCTGCTGAGCTCCTATAATTCACCCCTCCACTTT.

V and J are TRBV4-3 and TRBJ1-4, with no clear D. The CDR3 is 16 amino acids. Per the germline V gene, CDR1 is LGHNA and CDR2 is YSLEER. Trimming shortened V by 0 bases and J by 5 bases, and 13 bases separated the two germline ends. The CDR3 loop reads CASSQDRRDPNEKLFF. DNA for the CDR3: TGCGCCAGCAGCCAAGATAGGAGGGATCCCAATGAAAAACTGTTTTTT.

The chain is built from TRBV19 and TRBJ1-2; 8 nucleotides agree with TRBD1. Germline V gene data show CDR1 as LNHDA and CDR2 as SQIVND (reference sequence). The V and J ends lost 5 bases and 3 bases, in that order; junction bases with no gene match: 5. CDR3 length equals 14 residues. CDR3 DNA sequence: TGTGCCAGTAGTGTTGGACAGGGATACTATGGCTACACCTTC. Translation gives CASSVGQGYYGYTF.

The chain is built from TRBV6-1 and TRBJ1-3, with D possibly TRBD1 on 5 matching bases. Trimming stripped 3 bases from V and 0 bases from J, with 15 bases between. The CDR3 sequence is 17 residues long. Germline V CDR1 and CDR2: MNHNS, SASEGT. The CDR3 DNA is TGTGCCAGCAGTGAGTTTAACGGGGGGACCTCTGGAAACACCATATATTTT. This sequence encodes CASSEFNGGTSGNTIYF.

This rearrangement joins TRBV19 to TRBJ2-7, with D possibly TRBD1 on 5 matching bases. Germline V gene data show CDR1 as LNHDA and CDR2 as SQIVND (reference sequence). The CDR3 spans 15 residues. V lost 0 bases and J 3 bases, leaving 12 bases between the germline ends. CDR3 loop: CASSIDGQGHYEQYF. In DNA form, the CDR3 reads TGTGCCAGTAGTATAGATGGGCAGGGCCACTACGAGCAGTACTTC.

The chain recombines TRBV27 with TRBJ1-2, with D possibly TRBD1 on 5 matching bases. Between the trimmed V and J ends, which lost 5 bases and 8 bases, there was a span of 18 bases. The CDR3 extends over 14 amino acids. CDR1 is MNHEY and CDR2 is SMNVEV in the germline V gene (reference sequence). In nucleotides, the CDR3 is TGTGCCAGCAGTACGACCCGGAGGGGCGCGGGCTACACCTTC. It codes for CASSTTRRGAGYTF.

This clone was seen more than once but under ten times. The chain uses TRBV6-2 or TRBV6-3 and TRBJ1-5, with D tentatively TRBD1 (5 bases). The CDR3 covers 16 residues. Per the germline V gene, CDR1 is MNHEY and CDR2 is SVGEGT. The V end lost 4 bases, the J end lost 7 bases, and 20 bases lay between the germline ends. The CDR3 is CASSWGTRGRGQPQHF. The CDR3 nucleotides are TGTGCCAGCAGTTGGGGCACTCGAGGGAGGGGACAGCCCCAGCATTTT.

The V and J genes are TRBV7-3 and TRBJ1-2; the match to TRBD1 covers 10 bases. After removal of 5 bases from V and 8 bases from J, the junction contained 5 bases not matched to a gene. This CDR3 is built from 13 residues. Germline assignment: CDR1 SGHTA and CDR2 FQGTGA. CDR3 nucleotide sequence: TGTGCCAGCAGCCGGGGACAGGGGACGGGCTACACCTTC. Residues: CASSRGQGTGYTF.

The chain combines TRBV3-1 (or the pseudogene TRBV3-2) with TRBJ2-3; D gene ambiguous. The CDR3 covers 12 residues. Looked up from germline, CDR1 is LGHDT and CDR2 is YNNKEL (reference sequence). The ends were cut back, 0 bases at V and 9 bases at J, with 7 bases in the middle. In DNA form, the CDR3 reads TGTGCCAGCAGCCAAGATCTACGGACGCAGTATTTT. Protein: CASSQDLRTQYF.

The V gene is TRBV12-3 or TRBV12-4, the J gene TRBJ2-1; no definite D call. V was cut by 3 bases and J by 4 bases, with 7 bases left in between. This CDR3 has 13 amino acids. The CDR3 bases are TGTGCCAGCAGTTTTATCAGGTACAATGAGCAGTTCTTC. Translated, it gives CASSFIRYNEQFF.

This clone was seen only a few times. The chain carries TRBV4-1 and TRBJ1-2; D may be TRBD1 (6 bases). The CDR3 contains 16 residues. V lost 0 bases and J lost 5, with 16 bases in between. Germline-derived CDR1 and CDR2 are MGHRA and YSYEKL. The CDR3 nucleotides are TGCGCCAGCAGCCAAGACAGGGGAATGGACTCATATGGCTACACCTTC. Its protein is CASSQDRGMDSYGYTF.

The chain combines TRBV7-2 with TRBJ1-2; D gene ambiguous. V shed 5 bases and J shed 4 bases, with 17 bases lying between them. Per the germline V gene, CDR1 is SGHTA and CDR2 is FQGNSA. The CDR3 extends over 15 amino acids. CDR3 sequence reads: CASSPQHAQSYGYTF. The CDR3, as DNA: TGTGCCAGCAGCCCACAACACGCACAGTCCTATGGCTACACCTTC.

This clone turned up a few times. This sequence joins TRBV4-3 and TRBJ2-7; perhaps TRBD1 as D (6 bases). Germline values: CDR1 LGHNA, CDR2 YSLEER. The ends were cut back, 0 bases at V and 0 bases at J, with 15 bases in the middle. CDR3 size: 17 residues. In nucleotides, the CDR3 is TGCGCCAGCAGCCAAGAAGGTTTGGGACACACCTCCTACGAGCAGTACTTC. Protein sequence: CASSQEGLGHTSYEQYF.

J is TRBJ2-7 and V is TRBV13, with D possibly TRBD2 on 6 matching bases. The CDR3 sequence is 18 residues long. CDR1 is PRHDT, CDR2 FYEKMQ, per germline (reference sequence). Trimming shortened V by 3 bases and J by 0 bases, and 21 bases separated the two germline ends. Here the CDR3 DNA reads TGTGCCAGCAGCTTCCAGGTGACCCCTCTCGGGGGCTCCTACGAGCAGTACTTC. Residues: CASSFQVTPLGGSYEQYF.

The chain uses TRBV5-1 and TRBJ1-6; 9 bases are shared with TRBD1. V lost 4 bases and J lost 10; bases outside the gene matches: 6. Germline assignment: CDR1 SGHRS and CDR2 YFSETQ. CDR3 length: 14 amino acids. The CDR3 DNA follows: TGCGCCAGCAGCAGGACAGGGGAGGAATCACCCCTCCACTTT. Translated, it gives CASSRTGEESPLHF.

The chain joins TRBV9 to TRBJ2-3, with 8 bases lining up with TRBD1. The CDR3 consists of 16 residues. With V trimmed by 5 bases and J by 3 bases, 11 bases remained unmatched. Germline CDR1 and CDR2: SGDLS and YYNGEE. CDR3 sequence reads: CASRRDWTGFTDTQYF. The CDR3 DNA is TGTGCCAGCAGGCGGGACTGGACAGGGTTTACAGATACGCAGTATTTT.

The rearrangement joins TRBV5-8 to TRBJ1-6; a possible D gene is TRBD1 (6 bases). Germline lookup yields CDR1 SGHTS and CDR2 YDEGEE. This CDR3 has 14 amino acids. Trimming took off 4 bases at V and 9 bases at J, with 14 bases between the two ends. This chain's CDR3 is CASSPANRASPLHF. DNA for the CDR3: TGTGCCAGCAGCCCCGCCAACAGGGCTTCACCCCTCCACTTT.

This clone has just one count. J is TRBJ1-2 and V is TRBV19; 8 bases fit TRBD1. CDR3 length equals 15 residues. Germline loops: CDR1 LNHDA, CDR2 SQIVND (reference sequence). The junction had 11 bases not matched to a gene; V was cut back by 10 bases and J by 1 base. CDR3 coding DNA: TGTGCCACCAAAACTCTCAGGGGGCATAACTATGGCTACACCTTC. This gives the protein CATKTLRGHNYGYTF.

This clone was seen just once. The chain joins TRBV18 to TRBJ1-3; D perhaps matches TRBD1 (5 bases). The CDR3 covers 16 residues. Trimming took 3 bases from V and 0 from J, leaving 12 bases between them. Germline V gene lookup returns CDR1 KGHSH and CDR2 LQKENI. CDR3 region: CASSPTRVASGNTIYF. CDR3 DNA sequence: TGTGCCAGCTCACCTACCAGGGTCGCCTCTGGAAACACCATATATTTT.

V and J are TRBV6-5 and TRBJ2-1, with TRBD1 matching 9 bases. CDR1 and CDR2 from the germline V gene are MNHEY and SVGAGI. After removal of 10 bases from V and 8 bases from J, the junction contained 15 bases not matched to a gene. The CDR3 sequence is 15 residues long. CDR3 protein: CANAQGAYPTYEQFF. DNA of the CDR3: TGTGCCAACGCACAGGGGGCCTACCCTACATATGAGCAGTTCTTC.

The rearrangement uses TRBV2 and TRBJ2-7; 7 nucleotides line up with TRBD2. With V trimmed by 5 bases and J by 1 base, 8 bases remained unmatched. The CDR3 loop spans 15 amino acids. CDR1 is SNHLY and CDR2 is FYNNEI in the germline V gene. CDR3 nucleotide sequence: TGTGCCAGCAGTTTAAGAGCGGGGTCATCCTACGAGCAGTACTTC. Its translation: CASSLRAGSSYEQYF.

This clone was found once. One end of the junction is discordant with germline, which a read error may explain. The chain couples TRBV2 to TRBJ1-5, with 8 bases identical to TRBD1. The CDR3 loop spans 15 amino acids. CDR1 is SNHLY and CDR2 is FYNNEI in the germline V gene. CDR3 sequence (DNA): TGTGCCAGCAGTGTCGACAGGGGACTCAATCAGTCCCAGCATTTT. This gives the protein CASSVDRGLNQSQHF.

This clone was seen once. The chain combines TRBV4-1 with TRBJ1-4; tentatively, D is TRBD1 (6 bases). This CDR3 comprises 16 residues. V dropped 3 bases and J dropped 1 base, with 12 bases sitting between them. Per germline, CDR1 MGHRA and CDR2 YSYEKL. CDR3 nucleotides: TGCGCCAGCAGCCAGGGAACGACAGGAACTAATGAAAAACTGTTTTTT. It yields the protein CASSQGTTGTNEKLFF.

The chain is built from TRBV6-5 and TRBJ1-1; possible D gene TRBD1, 6 bases. Deletions cut 0 bases from V and 7 bases from J, with 12 bases between. The CDR3 is 14 amino acids. CDR1 and CDR2 (germline): MNHEY, SVGAGI. The CDR3 DNA follows: TGTGCCAGCAGTTACTCGGACAGCACCAATGAAGCTTTCTTT. Translation gives CASSYSDSTNEAFF.